The text below deals with one T cell receptor beta chain. The sample originates from a study of cytomegalovirus exposure and HLA in healthy donors. The PCR contained 60 Vbeta and 13 Jbeta primers. This table comes from immunoSEQ multiplex PCR, and its TCRdb copy is limited to in-frame clones, with some not included. Among 90,000 to 150,000 clones listed, around 79% were seen once. Trimming removed 6 bases at V and 6 bases at J, with 11 bases between. Germline V lookup: CDR1 LNHDA, CDR2 SQIVND (reference sequence). The CDR3 loop spans 12 amino acids. The sequenced sample was PBMCs. The sequence derives from a woman in her thirties in good health and CMV-seropositive. The chain recombines TRBV19 with TRBJ1-1; D perhaps matches TRBD1 (6 bases). The CDR3 sequence: CASSKYRAEAFF. In DNA form, the CDR3 reads TGTGCCAGTAGCAAATACAGGGCTGAAGCTTTCTTT.